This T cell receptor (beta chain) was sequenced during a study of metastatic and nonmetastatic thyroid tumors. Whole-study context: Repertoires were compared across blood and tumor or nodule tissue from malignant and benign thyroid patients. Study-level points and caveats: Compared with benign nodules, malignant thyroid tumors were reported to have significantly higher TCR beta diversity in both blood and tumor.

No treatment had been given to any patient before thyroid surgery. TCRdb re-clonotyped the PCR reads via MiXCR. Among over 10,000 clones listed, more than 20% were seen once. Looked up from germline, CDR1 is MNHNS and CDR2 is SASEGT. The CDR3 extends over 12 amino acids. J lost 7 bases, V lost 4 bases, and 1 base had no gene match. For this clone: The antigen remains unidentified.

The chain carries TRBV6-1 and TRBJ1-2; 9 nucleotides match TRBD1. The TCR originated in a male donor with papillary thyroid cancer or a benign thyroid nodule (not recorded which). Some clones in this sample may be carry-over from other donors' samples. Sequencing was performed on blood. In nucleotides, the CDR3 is TGTGCCAGCAGTGCACAGGGGGCTGGCTACACCTTC. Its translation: CASSAQGAGYTF.